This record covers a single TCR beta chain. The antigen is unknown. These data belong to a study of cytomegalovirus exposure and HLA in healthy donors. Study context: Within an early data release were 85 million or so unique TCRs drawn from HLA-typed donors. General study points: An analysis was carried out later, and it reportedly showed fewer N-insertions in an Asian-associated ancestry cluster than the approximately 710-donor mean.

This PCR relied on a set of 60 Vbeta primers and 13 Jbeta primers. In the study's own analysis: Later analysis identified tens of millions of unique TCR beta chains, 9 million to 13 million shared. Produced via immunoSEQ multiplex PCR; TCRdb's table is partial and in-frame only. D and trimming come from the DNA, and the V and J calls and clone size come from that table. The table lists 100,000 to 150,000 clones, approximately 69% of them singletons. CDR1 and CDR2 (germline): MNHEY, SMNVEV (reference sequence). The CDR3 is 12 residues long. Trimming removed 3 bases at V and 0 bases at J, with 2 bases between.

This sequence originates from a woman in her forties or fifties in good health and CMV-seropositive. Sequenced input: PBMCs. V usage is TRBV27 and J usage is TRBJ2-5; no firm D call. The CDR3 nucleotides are TGTGCCAGCAGTTTTAACCAAGAGACCCAGTACTTC. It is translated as CASSFNQETQYF.